These 12 T cell receptor beta chains originate from one sample sequenced in a study of Ad26.COV2.S vaccination and SARS-CoV-2 variants. Noted treatment: around 19 received Ad26.COV2.S at low or high dose, single or two shots; several received placebo; per-sample allocation not given. Sampling happened 63 days after the first vaccine or placebo injection. Some clones are missing from TCRdb's copy, which holds only in-frame ones; the method was immunoSEQ multiplex PCR. Of 410,000 or so clones in the sample, approximately 92% are singletons; the top ten hold around 1.7%. This specimen consisted of peripheral blood, obtained in a trial of Ad26.COV2.S vaccine versus placebo. The receptors stem from a person between 18 and 65 years old who received the Ad26.COV2.S COVID-19 vaccine or a placebo.

The chain uses TRBV29-1 and TRBJ2-5; 8 bases are a match to TRBD1. CDR1 and CDR2 (germline): SQVTM, ANQGSEA. The CDR3 is 12 amino acids. Trimming removed 6 bases from V and 4 bases from J; junction bases left unmatched: 4. In nucleotides, the CDR3 is TGCAGCGTCCAGGGGGCTGGAGAGACCCAGTACTTC. This sequence encodes CSVQGAGETQYF. Supplemented by reference TRBV29-1 and TRBJ2-5, the full variable domain reads SAVISQKPSRDICQRGTSLTIQCQVDSQVTMMFWYRQQPGQSLTLIATANQGSEATYESGFVIDKFPISRPNLTFSTLTVSNMSPEDSSIYLCSVQGAGETQYFGPGTRLLVL.

This rearrangement joins TRBV14 to TRBJ2-5; 7 nucleotides agree with TRBD2. The CDR3 is 17 residues long. Trimming at V came to 1 base and at J to 5 bases, leaving 13 bases not matched to a gene. In germline, CDR1 is SGHDN, CDR2 FVKESK. The CDR3 reads CASSQGISSGDEETQYF. The CDR3 DNA reads as TGTGCCAGCAGCCAAGGAATCTCCAGCGGGGATGAGGAGACCCAGTACTTC.

This sequence joins TRBV2 and TRBJ1-2, with D uncertain. The CDR3 has 13 amino acids. The ends were cut back, 3 bases at V and 2 bases at J, with 7 bases in the middle. Germline CDR1 SNHLY, CDR2 FYNNEI. The CDR3 loop reads CASSDSGNYGYTF. For the CDR3, the DNA is TGTGCCAGCAGTGACTCGGGGAACTATGGCTACACCTTC.

This clone was observed a handful of times. This rearrangement joins TRBV5-1 to TRBJ1-6, with D hard to call. From germline, CDR1 is SGHRS and CDR2 YFSETQ. V shed 2 bases and J shed 6 bases, with 6 bases lying between them. The length of the CDR3 is 13 residues. This CDR3 reads CASSFGPNSPLHF. CDR3 coding DNA: TGCGCCAGCAGCTTCGGACCTAATTCACCCCTCCACTTT.

The chain combines TRBV10-1 with TRBJ2-1, with 8 positions matching TRBD2. Germline V gives CDR1 WNHNN, CDR2 SYGVQD (reference sequence). This CDR3 region has 16 residues. V gave up 0 bases and J gave up 5 bases; unmatched junction bases: 6. DNA for the CDR3: TGCGCCAGCAGTGAGTCAGGCGGGGGGTCGAACAATGAGCAGTTCTTC. It translates to CASSESGGGSNNEQFF.

This rearrangement joins TRBV7-2 to TRBJ2-7; the match to TRBD2 covers 14 bases. Germline V gene lookup returns CDR1 SGHTA and CDR2 FQGNSA. This CDR3 comprises 14 residues. Germline trimming cut 3 bases from V and 9 bases from J; bases unmatched to any gene: 4. CDR3 amino acids: CASSLGLAGEGQYF. As DNA, the CDR3 is TGTGCCAGCAGCTTGGGACTAGCGGGGGAGGGGCAGTACTTC.

CDR3 DNA: TGTGCCACAAGAACAGGGGGCGTCACTGAAGCTTTCTTT. It specifies CATRTGGVTEAFF. The chain links TRBV2 to TRBJ1-1; 9 positions match TRBD1. Germline V gives CDR1 SNHLY, CDR2 FYNNEI. V gave up 10 bases and J gave up 4 bases; unmatched junction bases: 7. CDR3 length: 13 residues.

The V gene is TRBV14, the J gene TRBJ2-7; no clear D. V lost 2 bases, J lost 4 bases, and 9 bases lay in between. This CDR3 is built from 13 residues. The germline V gene encodes CDR1 SGHDN and CDR2 FVKESK. Written as DNA, the CDR3 is TGTGCCAGCAGCCAAATCTACGGGTACGAGCAGTACTTC. It yields the protein CASSQIYGYEQYF.

This clone was observed once. This chain joins TRBV19 and TRBJ1-5; the match to TRBD1 covers 8 bases. The V and J ends lost 6 bases and 3 bases, in that order; junction bases with no gene match: 4. The germline CDR1 and CDR2 sequences are LNHDA and SQIVND (reference sequence). The CDR3 extends over 14 amino acids. DNA for the CDR3: TGTGCCAGTAGGACAGGGGAGTACAATCAGCCCCAGCATTTT. It encodes CASRTGEYNQPQHF.

The genes are TRBV24-1 and TRBJ2-4, with 13 bases matching TRBD2. The CDR3 has 19 residues. V shed 2 bases, J shed 0 bases, and the junction held 6 bases outside the gene matches. The germline V gene encodes CDR1 KGHDR and CDR2 SFDVKD. The CDR3 region is CATSDWTSGGILAKNIQYF. The DNA for the CDR3 is TGTGCCACCAGTGATTGGACTAGCGGGGGTATCCTAGCCAAAAACATTCAGTACTTC.

The J gene is TRBJ1-1, the V gene TRBV5-4, with D possibly TRBD1 on 5 matching bases. V dropped 2 bases and J dropped 2 bases, with 13 bases sitting between them. This CDR3 comprises 15 residues. Germline V gives CDR1 SGHNT, CDR2 YYREEE (reference sequence). For the CDR3, the DNA is TGTGCCAGCAGCTTCGGAGGGGAGGGTAACACTGAAGCTTTCTTT. Its translation: CASSFGGEGNTEAFF.

V gene TRBV19 combines with J gene TRBJ1-5; 9 bases match TRBD1. This CDR3 comprises 17 residues. Germline CDR1 reads LNHDA; CDR2 reads SQIVND (reference sequence). The V segment lost 1 base and the J segment 2 bases; nucleotides outside the gene matches: 6. CDR3 protein: CASSIATGGAGNQPQHF. The CDR3 nucleotides read TGTGCCAGTAGTATAGCCACAGGGGGCGCCGGCAATCAGCCCCAGCATTTT.